These 9 T cell receptor beta chains originate from one sample sequenced in a study of blood T cell repertoires in COVID-19. Sequencing used immunoSEQ multiplex PCR; TCRdb keeps in-frame clones, though not all of them. Here the sample spans around 170,000 clones, about 80% being singletons. Specimen: peripheral blood. The source is a man younger than 40 with active or convalescent COVID-19.

The V call is TRBV6-5, the J call TRBJ1-4; 8 nucleotides agree with TRBD1. J was trimmed by 7 bases and V by 6 bases; bases with no gene match: 7. This CDR3 is built from 14 residues. The germline gives CDR1 MNHEY, CDR2 SVGAGI. The CDR3 spells CASRPGQGSEKLFF. CDR3 sequence (DNA): TGTGCCAGCAGACCTGGACAGGGATCTGAAAAACTGTTTTTT.

The chain links TRBV19 to TRBJ1-2; a weak D match, TRBD1 (5 bases). V was trimmed by 5 bases and J by 4 bases, leaving 14 bases between them. Looked up from germline, CDR1 is LNHDA and CDR2 is SQIVND (reference sequence). This CDR3 contains 14 residues. CDR3 protein: CASSAVREPYGYTF. The CDR3 DNA reads TGTGCCAGTAGTGCCGTCAGGGAACCCTATGGCTACACCTTC.

V is TRBV4-2 and J is TRBJ1-5; D not resolved. V lost 0 bases and J 6 bases, leaving 12 bases between the germline ends. The CDR3 covers 15 residues. Germline CDR1 and CDR2: LGHNA and YNFKEQ. CDR3 DNA sequence: TGTGCCAGCAGCCAAGATCAGGACGGGGTTCAGCCCCAGCATTTT. It codes for CASSQDQDGVQPQHF.

In this sample, this clone turned up once. The rearrangement uses TRBV6-5 and TRBJ1-4; D unresolved. The V gene lost 6 bases and the J gene lost 5 bases, with 16 bases spanning the gap. Germline CDR1 is MNHEY and CDR2 is SVGAGI. The CDR3 length is 15 residues. CDR3 sequence reads: CASSLRGQRNEKLFF. In DNA, the CDR3 is TGTGCCAGCAGCCTCCGGGGTCAGCGAAATGAAAAACTGTTTTTT.

V and J are TRBV19 and TRBJ2-2, with D possibly TRBD2 on 7 matching bases. This CDR3 has 20 amino acids. The germline V gene encodes CDR1 LNHDA and CDR2 SQIVND (reference sequence). The CDR3, as DNA: TGTGCTACGCGCTCTAGGGGGGGGACTTTCCTCCCGTTAGGAAGCGGGGAGCTGTTTTTT. Its protein product is CATRSRGGTFLPLGSGELFF.

The J gene is TRBJ2-7, the V gene TRBV24-1, with D perhaps matching TRBD1 (7 bases). The germline gives CDR1 KGHDR, CDR2 SFDVKD. Trimming left V 3 bases short and J 5 bases short, with 22 bases between. The CDR3 totals 17 residues. DNA of the CDR3: TGTGCCACCAGTGATGGGGGGACAGCCCTTGGCCGCCACGAGCAGTACTTC. It is translated as CATSDGGTALGRHEQYF.

The chain uses TRBV18 and TRBJ1-1; a weak D match, TRBD1 (5 bases). Per germline, CDR1 KGHSH and CDR2 LQKENI. Trimming cost V 2 bases and J 6 bases, with 16 bases left between them. This CDR3 comprises 15 residues. This chain's CDR3 is CASSPISEAGPEAFF. CDR3 in DNA: TGTGCCAGCTCACCAATCAGTGAGGCAGGGCCTGAAGCTTTCTTT.

The genes are TRBV6-4 and TRBJ1-1; 8 nucleotides align to TRBD1. Per germline, CDR1 MRHNA and CDR2 SNTAGT. This CDR3 contains 15 residues. V shed 4 bases, J shed 7 bases, and the junction held 11 bases outside the gene matches. CDR3 region: CASSASPGQGIEAFF. The CDR3 DNA sequence: TGTGCCAGCAGTGCCTCACCCGGACAGGGTATTGAAGCTTTCTTT.

The chain links TRBV5-4 to TRBJ2-3; 7 nucleotides agree with TRBD2. The germline CDR1 and CDR2 sequences are SGHNT and YYREEE (reference sequence). The CDR3 extends over 16 amino acids. V lost 4 bases to trimming and J lost 2 bases; unmatched junction nucleotides: 10. CDR3 sequence (DNA): TGTGCCAGCAGCGGGGGGGGTGTGTTAGACACAGATACGCAGTATTTT. This gives the protein CASSGGGVLDTDTQYF.